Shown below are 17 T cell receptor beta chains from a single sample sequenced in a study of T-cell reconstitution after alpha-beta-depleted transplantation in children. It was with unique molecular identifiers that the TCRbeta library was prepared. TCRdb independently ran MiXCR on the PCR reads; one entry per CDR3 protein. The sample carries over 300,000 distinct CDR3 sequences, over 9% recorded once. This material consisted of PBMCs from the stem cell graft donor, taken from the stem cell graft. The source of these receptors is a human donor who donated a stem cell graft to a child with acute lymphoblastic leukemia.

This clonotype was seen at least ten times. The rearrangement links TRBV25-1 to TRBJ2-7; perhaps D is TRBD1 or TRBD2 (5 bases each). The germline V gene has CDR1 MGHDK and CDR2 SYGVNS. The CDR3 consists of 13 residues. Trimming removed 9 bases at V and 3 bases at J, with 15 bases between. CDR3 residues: CASRRSGRYEQYF. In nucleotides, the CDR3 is TGTGCCAGTAGACGTTCGGGGCGCTACGAGCAGTACTTC.

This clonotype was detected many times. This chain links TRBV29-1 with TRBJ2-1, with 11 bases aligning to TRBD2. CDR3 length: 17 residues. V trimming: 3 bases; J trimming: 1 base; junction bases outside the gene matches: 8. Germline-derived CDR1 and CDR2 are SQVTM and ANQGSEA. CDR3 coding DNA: TGCAGCGTTGAGGGACTAGCGGTAGTTATGTCCTACAATGAGCAGTTCTTC. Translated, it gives CSVEGLAVVMSYNEQFF.

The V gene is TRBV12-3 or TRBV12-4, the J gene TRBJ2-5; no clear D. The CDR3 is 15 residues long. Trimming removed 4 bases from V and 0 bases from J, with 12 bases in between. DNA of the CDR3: TGTGCCAGCAGTTCAGCAGGAGCCTACCAAGAGACCCAGTACTTC. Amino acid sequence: CASSSAGAYQETQYF.

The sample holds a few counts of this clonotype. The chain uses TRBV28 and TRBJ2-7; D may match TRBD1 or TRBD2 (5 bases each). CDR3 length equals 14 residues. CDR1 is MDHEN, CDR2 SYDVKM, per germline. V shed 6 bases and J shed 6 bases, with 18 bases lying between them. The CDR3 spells CASRAGTFLREQYF. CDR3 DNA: TGTGCCAGCAGAGCCGGGACCTTTTTGCGCGAGCAGTACTTC. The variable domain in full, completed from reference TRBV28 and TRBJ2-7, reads DVKVTQSSRYLVKRTGEKVFLECVQDMDHENMFWYRQDPGLGLRLIYFSYDVKMKEKGDIPEGYSVSREKKERFSLILESASTNQTSMYLCASRAGTFLREQYFGPGTRLTVT.

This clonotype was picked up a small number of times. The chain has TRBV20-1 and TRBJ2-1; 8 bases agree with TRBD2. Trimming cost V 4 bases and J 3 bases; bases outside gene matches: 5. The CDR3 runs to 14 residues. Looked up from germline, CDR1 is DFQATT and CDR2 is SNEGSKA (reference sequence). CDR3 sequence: CSANSGSGYNEQFF. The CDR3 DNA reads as TGCAGTGCTAACAGCGGGAGCGGCTACAATGAGCAGTTCTTC.

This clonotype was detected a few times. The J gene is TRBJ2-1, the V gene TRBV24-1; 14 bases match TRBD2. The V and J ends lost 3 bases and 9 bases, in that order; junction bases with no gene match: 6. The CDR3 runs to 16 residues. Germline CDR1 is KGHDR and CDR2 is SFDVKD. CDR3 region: CATSDLGLAGAAEQFF. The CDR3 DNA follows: TGTGCCACCAGTGATCTGGGACTAGCGGGAGCCGCTGAGCAGTTCTTC.

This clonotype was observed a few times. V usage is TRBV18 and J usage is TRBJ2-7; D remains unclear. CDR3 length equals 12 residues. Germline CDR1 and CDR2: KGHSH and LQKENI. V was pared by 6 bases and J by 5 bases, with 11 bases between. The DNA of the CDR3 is TGTGCCAGCTCCCAAAGAGGCCACGAGCAGTACTTC. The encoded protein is CASSQRGHEQYF.

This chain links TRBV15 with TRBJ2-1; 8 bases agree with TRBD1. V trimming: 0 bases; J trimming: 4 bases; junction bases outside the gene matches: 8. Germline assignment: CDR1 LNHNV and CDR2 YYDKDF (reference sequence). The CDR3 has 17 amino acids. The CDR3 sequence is CATSREAGGAWYNEQFF. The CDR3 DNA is TGTGCCACCAGCAGAGAGGCAGGGGGCGCCTGGTACAATGAGCAGTTCTTC.

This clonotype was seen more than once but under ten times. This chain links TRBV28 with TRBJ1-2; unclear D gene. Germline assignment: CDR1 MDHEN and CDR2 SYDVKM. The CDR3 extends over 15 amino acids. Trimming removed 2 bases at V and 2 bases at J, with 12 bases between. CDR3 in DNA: TGTGCCAGCAGTTTAGTAAGGGCCTTAAACTATGGCTACACCTTC. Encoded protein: CASSLVRALNYGYTF.

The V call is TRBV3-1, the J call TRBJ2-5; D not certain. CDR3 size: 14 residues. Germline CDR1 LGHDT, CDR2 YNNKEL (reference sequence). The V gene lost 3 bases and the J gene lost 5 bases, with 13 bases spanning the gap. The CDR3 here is CASSHAYQRETQYF. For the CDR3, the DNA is TGTGCCAGCAGCCATGCATATCAGAGGGAGACCCAGTACTTC.

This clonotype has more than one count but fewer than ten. The CDR3 protein is CAISESGSGGKQFF. The CDR3 bases are TGTGCCATCAGTGAGTCAGGTAGCGGTGGGAAGCAGTTCTTC. V usage is TRBV10-3 and J usage is TRBJ2-1; D possibly corresponds to TRBD2 (6 bases). Trimming cost V 0 bases and J 11 bases, with 14 bases left between them. Per the germline V gene, CDR1 is ENHRY and CDR2 is SYGVKD. The CDR3 sequence is 14 residues long.

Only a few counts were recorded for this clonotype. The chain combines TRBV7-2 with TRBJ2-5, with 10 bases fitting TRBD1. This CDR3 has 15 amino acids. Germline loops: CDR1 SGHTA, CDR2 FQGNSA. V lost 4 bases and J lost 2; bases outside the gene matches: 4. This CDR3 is CASSSDRGRQETQYF. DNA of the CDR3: TGTGCCAGCAGCTCCGACAGGGGGCGTCAAGAGACCCAGTACTTC.

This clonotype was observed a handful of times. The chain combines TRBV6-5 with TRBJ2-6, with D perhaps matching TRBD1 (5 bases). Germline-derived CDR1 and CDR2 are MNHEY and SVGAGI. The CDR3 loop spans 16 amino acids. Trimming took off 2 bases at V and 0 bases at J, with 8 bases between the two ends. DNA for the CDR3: TGTGCCAGCAGTTACGTCAGGGACTCTGGGGCCAACGTCCTGACTTTC. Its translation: CASSYVRDSGANVLTF.

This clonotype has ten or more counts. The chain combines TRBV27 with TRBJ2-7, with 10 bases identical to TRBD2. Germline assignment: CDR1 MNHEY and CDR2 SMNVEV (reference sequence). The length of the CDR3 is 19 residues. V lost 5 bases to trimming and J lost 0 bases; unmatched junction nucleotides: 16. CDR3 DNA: TGTGCCAGCAGTCCAACAGGACTAGCGGTAATTTTAAGCTCCTACGAGCAGTACTTC. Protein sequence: CASSPTGLAVILSSYEQYF.

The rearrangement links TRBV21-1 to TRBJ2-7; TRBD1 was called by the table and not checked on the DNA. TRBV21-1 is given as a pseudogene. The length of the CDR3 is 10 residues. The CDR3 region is CATTGVEQYF. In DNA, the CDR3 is TGTGCCACTACAGGTGTCGAGCAGTACTTC.

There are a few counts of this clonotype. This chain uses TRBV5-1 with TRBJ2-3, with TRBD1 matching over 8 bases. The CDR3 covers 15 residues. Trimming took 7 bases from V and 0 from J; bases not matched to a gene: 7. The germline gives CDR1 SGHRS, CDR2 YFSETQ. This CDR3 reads CASGHRDRSTDTQYF. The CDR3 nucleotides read TGCGCCAGCGGACACCGGGACAGGAGCACAGATACGCAGTATTTT.

As DNA, the CDR3 is TGTGCCAGCAGCCGCGAGCTACCGGGGCTTAGCTCCTATAATTCACCCCTCCACTTT. Residues: CASSRELPGLSSYNSPLHF. V usage is TRBV3-1 and J usage is TRBJ1-6; a possible D gene is TRBD1 (5 bases). This CDR3 is built from 19 residues. V shed 4 bases and J shed 0 bases, with 19 bases lying between them. Germline values: CDR1 LGHDT, CDR2 YNNKEL (reference sequence).